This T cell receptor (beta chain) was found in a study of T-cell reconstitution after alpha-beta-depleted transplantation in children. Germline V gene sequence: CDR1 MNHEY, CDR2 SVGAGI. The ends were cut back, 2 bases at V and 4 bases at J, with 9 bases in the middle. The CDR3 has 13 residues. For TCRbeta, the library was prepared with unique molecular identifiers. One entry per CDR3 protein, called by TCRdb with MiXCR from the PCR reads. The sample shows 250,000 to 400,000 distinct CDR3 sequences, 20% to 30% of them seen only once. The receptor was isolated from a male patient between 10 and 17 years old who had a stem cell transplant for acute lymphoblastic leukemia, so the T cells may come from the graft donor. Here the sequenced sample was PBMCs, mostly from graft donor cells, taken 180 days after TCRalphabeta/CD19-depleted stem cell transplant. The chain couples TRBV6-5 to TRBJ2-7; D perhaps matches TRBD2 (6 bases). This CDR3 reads CASSYGTGYEQYF. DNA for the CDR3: TGTGCCAGCAGTTACGGGACTGGTTACGAGCAGTACTTC.